These 3 T cell receptor beta chains share one sample of origin, sequenced in a study of blood T cell repertoires in COVID-19. The method was immunoSEQ multiplex PCR; TCRdb's version includes in-frame clones alone and lacks a portion of them. The sample shows 180,000 or so clones, more than 70% of them seen only once. Sequencing input: peripheral blood. Receptors were obtained from a woman of 80 years or more with active or convalescent COVID-19.

The chain carries TRBV27 and TRBJ2-5; TRBD1 agrees at 9 bases. Trimming removed 5 bases from V and 1 base from J; junction bases left unmatched: 11. This CDR3 comprises 17 residues. The germline V gene has CDR1 MNHEY and CDR2 SMNVEV (reference sequence). The CDR3 reads CASSKRDRANTQETQYF. DNA for the CDR3: TGTGCCAGCAGTAAGCGGGACAGGGCAAACACCCAAGAGACCCAGTACTTC.

The gene calls are TRBV18 and TRBJ2-3, with 10 bases that match TRBD2. The J segment lost 11 bases and the V segment lost 4 bases, leaving 6 bases of the junction unmatched. Germline V gene sequence: CDR1 KGHSH, CDR2 LQKENI. CDR3 length: 13 residues. CDR3 amino acids: CASSLRSGGEQYF. CDR3 sequence (DNA): TGTGCCAGCTCACTACGCAGCGGGGGGGAGCAGTATTTT. The full variable domain, in which reference TRBV18 and TRBJ2-3 provide the parts outside the CDR3, is NAGVMQNPRHLVRRRGQEARLRCSPMKGHSHVYWYRQLPEEGLKFMVYLQKENIIDESGMPKERFSAEFPKEGPSILRIQQVVRGDSAAYFCASSLRSGGEQYFGPGTRLTVL.

This chain joins TRBV27 and TRBJ2-7, with a tentative D call TRBD2 (6 bases). The germline CDR1 and CDR2 sequences are MNHEY and SMNVEV (reference sequence). The CDR3 runs 13 residues. The V end lost 4 bases, the J end lost 5 bases, and 12 bases lay between the germline ends. The CDR3 bases are TGTGCCAGCAGTTGGGGGGTAGGGAACGAGCAGTACTTC. It codes for CASSWGVGNEQYF.